The rows below give T cell receptor beta chains drawn from one sample of a study of cytomegalovirus exposure and HLA in healthy donors. Assay: immunoSEQ multiplex PCR; the TCRdb copy retains only in-frame clones and omits some. This table has fewer than 200,000 clones, roughly four fifths appearing once. Material for sequencing was PBMCs. Receptor source: a middle-aged man in good health and CMV-seronegative. Both conserved end residues are part of each CDR3. The D gene is left open where the match is weak. Clone size is not always given. Where it is, it says once, few, many or a class for expanded clones.

d_call j_call clone_size v_call cdr3_length cdr3_nt cdr3_aa
TRBD2 TRBJ2-7 - TRBV4-2 16 TGTGCCAGCAGCCAAGACCAGCGGGGGGGCTTGCTCGAGCAGTACTTC CASSQDQRGGLLEQYF
TRBD1 TRBJ1-1 - TRBV19 14 TGTGCCAGTAAGCAGGGGGCGAAGGGCTCTGAAGCTTTCTTT CASKQGAKGSEAFF
- TRBJ2-1 once TRBV2 14 TGTGCCAGCAGTGGGTCAGGACTATACAATGAGCAGTTCTTC CASSGSGLYNEQFF
- TRBJ2-7 - TRBV7-9 14 TGTGCCAGCAGCTTAGACCCGGTCTTCGACGAGCAGTACTTC CASSLDPVFDEQYF
TRBD2 TRBJ2-5 - TRBV9 15 TGTGCCAGCAGCGTAGGGACTAGCGGGGGGGAGACCCAGTACTTC CASSVGTSGGETQYF
TRBD1 TRBJ2-2 - TRBV7-6 16 TGTGCCAGCAGCTCGGGACAGGGGGCGCTGACCGGGGAGCTGTTTTTT CASSSGQGALTGELFF
TRBD1 TRBJ1-6 - TRBV13 16 TGTGCCAGCAGCTCACCGACAGGGTCCAATAATTCACCCCTCCACTTT CASSSPTGSNNSPLHF
- TRBJ1-4 - TRBV6-1 15 TGTGCCAGCAGTGAAAGCCGAGTCCCTAATGAAAAACTGTTTTTT CASSESRVPNEKLFF
- TRBJ1-1 few TRBV6-6 13 TGTGCCAGCATGCCAGCGAGAAACACTGAAGCTTTCTTT CASMPARNTEAFF
- TRBJ1-5 - TRBV30 14 TGTGCCTGGAGTGTACGGGGGTTTAATCAGCCCCAGCATTTT CAWSVRGFNQPQHF
- TRBJ1-1 - TRBV20-1 11 TGCAGTGCTAGTCGGGGGACTGAAGCTTTCTTT CSASRGTEAFF
- TRBJ2-1 - TRBV5-4 16 TGTGCCAGCAGCTCACTCAAGCGGCTAGTCTACAATGAGCAGTTCTTC CASSSLKRLVYNEQFF
- TRBJ2-3 - TRBV19 13 TGTGCCAGTATTAGTGAGAACACAGATACGCAGTATTTT CASISENTDTQYF
- TRBJ2-7 - TRBV30 16 TGTGCCTGGAGTGCGTCGGGACTCCGGTGGTTCTACGAGCAGTACTTC CAWSASGLRWFYEQYF
TRBD1 TRBJ1-2 few TRBV7-2 15 TGTGCCAGCAGCTTAAAGGGGGCGCCTGGTTATGGCTACACCTTC CASSLKGAPGYGYTF
- TRBJ2-7 - TRBV2 13 TGTGCCAGCAGCGGTATGGACTTCTACGAGCAGTACTTC CASSGMDFYEQYF
- TRBJ2-1 - TRBV7-3 13 TGTGCCAGCAGCTTAATCAAGAAGGGGGAGCAGTTCTTC CASSLIKKGEQFF
- TRBJ2-5 - TRBV20-1 11 TGCAGTGCTAGAGGAGGTGAGACCCAGTACTTC CSARGGETQYF
TRBD1 TRBJ1-1 - TRBV19 14 TGTGCCAGTAGCCCACAGGGGGCGAGCACTGAAGCTTTCTTT CASSPQGASTEAFF
- TRBJ2-7 few TRBV7-9 16 TGTGCCAGCAGCTCATACCTCTCCGGGAGCTCCTACGAGCAGTACTTC CASSSYLSGSSYEQYF
- TRBJ2-7 - TRBV5-1 12 TGCGCCAGCAGCCTCTCCCCCTACGAGCAGTACTTC CASSLSPYEQYF
- TRBJ2-7 once TRBV5-1 14 TGCGCCAGCAGCCCTTCCGAGGTTCGCTACGAGCAGTACTTC CASSPSEVRYEQYF
- TRBJ2-1 - TRBV15 15 TGTGCCACCACCGGGACTGATGCTAGTTACAATGAGCAGTTCTTC CATTGTDASYNEQFF
TRBD1 TRBJ1-1 - TRBV18 17 TGTGCCAGCTCACCCATCTGGATAGGGGGCGTGAACACTGAAGCTTTCTTT CASSPIWIGGVNTEAFF
- TRBJ2-1 - TRBV5-1 16 TGCGCCAGCAGCACCGATACTAGCTCCTCCTACAATGAGCAGTTCTTC CASSTDTSSSYNEQFF
TRBD1 TRBJ1-1 few TRBV27 16 TGTGCCAGCAGCAACGGGACAGCGAGGAGGAACACTGAAGCTTTCTTT CASSNGTARRNTEAFF
- TRBJ1-6 - TRBV2 15 TGTGCCAGCAGTTCCAGGGAATCCTATAATTCACCCCTCCACTTT CASSSRESYNSPLHF
TRBD1 TRBJ2-2 - TRBV7-3 15 TGTGCCAGCAGACCCCCAGGGGGTGACACCGGGGAGCTGTTTTTT CASRPPGGDTGELFF
- TRBJ2-3 - TRBV21-1 15 - CASSKDVGTGNWQYF
- TRBJ2-7 - TRBV6-5 14 TGTGCCAGCAGTTCGACTTCAGACAGCTACGAGCAGTACTTC CASSSTSDSYEQYF
- TRBJ2-1 few TRBV14 17 TGTGCCAGCAGCCTTGGGGATGTAGGGGGTTCCTACAATGAGCAGTTCTTC CASSLGDVGGSYNEQFF
- TRBJ1-5 - TRBV6-5 14 TGTGCCAGCAGTTACTCGATGGGGAGTCAGCCCCAGCATTTT CASSYSMGSQPQHF
TRBD1 TRBJ2-7 - TRBV19 13 TGTGCCAGAACCGGGACAGGGGCCTACGAGCAGTACTTC CARTGTGAYEQYF
TRBD1 TRBJ2-7 - TRBV27 13 TGTGCCAGCCGCCGGGACAGCTCCTACGAGCAGTACTTC CASRRDSSYEQYF
- TRBJ1-5 - TRBV15 13 TGTGCCACCAGCAGAGCGTTCAATCAGCCCCAGCATTTT CATSRAFNQPQHF
TRBD1 TRBJ1-2 once TRBV4-2 15 TGTGCCAGCAGCCAAGATTATGACAGGGGCACGGGCTACACCTTC CASSQDYDRGTGYTF
TRBD2 TRBJ2-5 few TRBV6-5 14 TGTGCCAGCAACGTAGCGGGGGGAAAAGAGACCCAGTACTTC CASNVAGGKETQYF
TRBD1 TRBJ2-5 few TRBV29-1 14 TGCAGCGCTACGGGACAGGTCTCCCAAGAGACCCAGTACTTC CSATGQVSQETQYF
- TRBJ2-1 - TRBV2 15 TGTGCCAGCAGTGGAAAGGGGCTCGTGGTTGATGAGCAGTTCTTC CASSGKGLVVDEQFF
- TRBJ1-1 - TRBV5-1 19 TGCGCCAGCAGCTTGGCCGGTTTTGTCCAGGGAGGGATGAACACTGAAGCTTTCTTT CASSLAGFVQGGMNTEAFF
TRBD1 TRBJ2-5 - TRBV6-6 13 TGTGCCAGCATGAGGGACAGGGGTGAGACCCAGTACTTC CASMRDRGETQYF
TRBD1 TRBJ2-4 - TRBV6-1 16 TGTGCCAGCAGTGTAAATCAGGGGGCGGCCAAAAACATTCAGTACTTC CASSVNQGAAKNIQYF
- TRBJ2-3 - TRBV6-1 18 TGTGCCAGCAGTGAACCGATACACAGGGTAGGAGTGACAGATACGCAGTATTTT CASSEPIHRVGVTDTQYF
- TRBJ2-2 - TRBV27 13 TGTGCCAGCAGTTTCAGGATCACCGGGGAGCTGTTTTTT CASSFRITGELFF
- TRBJ2-7 - TRBV19 14 TGTGCCAGTAGCCCCGGGTCCCAGATCTACGAGCAGTACTTC CASSPGSQIYEQYF
TRBD1 TRBJ2-7 - TRBV11-1 14 TGTGCCAGCAGCTTCGACAGGGGCTCCTACGAGCAGTACTTC CASSFDRGSYEQYF
TRBD2 TRBJ2-3 - TRBV30 17 TGTGCCTGGAGTGTAGGGACTAGCGGGGGGTCTACAGATACGCAGTATTTT CAWSVGTSGGSTDTQYF
- TRBJ2-7 - TRBV23-1 9 TGCGCCAGCAGTCAATGGGCTGTCTTC CASSQWAVF
- TRBJ2-3 - TRBV5-6 13 TGTGCCAGCAGCTTGGCCGGGGCAGATACGCAGTATTTT CASSLAGADTQYF
- TRBJ1-5 - TRBV27 16 TGTGCCAGCAGCTCAGACAGGATTAACCCCAATCAGCCCCAGCATTTT CASSSDRINPNQPQHF
TRBD1 TRBJ2-1 - TRBV29-1 12 TGCAGCGGGGGGACAGAATACAATGAGCAGTTCTTC CSGGTEYNEQFF
- TRBJ2-1 - TRBV2 13 TGTGCCAGCAGTGAAGCGGGCCCCAATGAGCAGTTCTTC CASSEAGPNEQFF
- TRBJ2-7 - TRBV5-4 14 TGTGCCAGCAGCTTGGAGGCAGGGCGCCCTGAGCAGTACTTC CASSLEAGRPEQYF
TRBD2 TRBJ2-5 once TRBV6-5 15 TGTGCCAGCACCCTCGCGGGGGGCCTCCAAGAGACCCAGTACTTC CASTLAGGLQETQYF
TRBD1 TRBJ1-4 - TRBV7-8 14 TGTGCCAGCACCCTCGGGACAGTAAATGAAAAACTGTTTTTT CASTLGTVNEKLFF
- TRBJ2-7 - TRBV6-6 14 TGTGCCAGCGGCAGGGCAACCTATTCCTACGAGCAGTACTTC CASGRATYSYEQYF
- TRBJ1-4 - TRBV30 15 TGTGCCTGGAGTGTTTGGGGGGGGCCGAATGAAAAACTGTTTTTT CAWSVWGGPNEKLFF
TRBD2 TRBJ2-5 - TRBV6-5 11 TGTGCCAGCAGTTACGGGCGGGGGGAGTACTTC CASSYGRGEYF